Each of the 20 T cell receptor beta chains below was sequenced from the same sample in a study of blood T cell repertoires in COVID-19. TCRdb keeps only in-frame clones here, not all; method: immunoSEQ multiplex PCR. The sample yields 59,000 or so clones, 79% seen once. The sequenced material came from peripheral blood. All receptors derive from a man between 60 and 75 years old with acute or convalescent COVID-19.

The chain has TRBV5-1 and TRBJ2-3, with 7 nucleotides matching TRBD2. CDR3 size: 14 residues. CDR1 and CDR2 (germline): SGHRS, YFSETQ. The junction had 5 bases not matched to a gene; V was cut back by 2 bases and J by 5 bases. The CDR3 DNA reads TGCGCCAGCAGCTTCCAGCGGGACGGAGATACGCAGTATTTT. Its protein is CASSFQRDGDTQYF.

The chain is built from TRBV5-1 and TRBJ2-1, with 14 bases matching TRBD2. The V segment lost 0 bases and the J segment 5 bases; nucleotides outside the gene matches: 7. The length of the CDR3 is 18 residues. CDR1 is SGHRS, CDR2 YFSETQ, per germline. The CDR3 protein is CASSLVGLAGGGDNEQFF. The CDR3 DNA follows: TGCGCCAGCAGCTTGGTTGGACTAGCGGGAGGTGGGGACAATGAGCAGTTCTTC.

The genes are TRBV3-1 (or the pseudogene TRBV3-2) and TRBJ2-1, with 11 bases matching TRBD2. The length of the CDR3 is 18 residues. Germline CDR1 and CDR2: LGHDT and YNNKEL (reference sequence). J gave up 5 bases and V 3 bases, and 12 bases lay outside the gene matches. The CDR3 reads CASSQDSLSGRADNEQFF. DNA for the CDR3: TGTGCCAGCAGCCAGGATTCCCTTAGCGGGAGGGCTGACAATGAGCAGTTCTTC.

The rearrangement links TRBV7-2 to TRBJ1-5; TRBD1 aligns across 9 bases. J gave up 7 bases and V 5 bases, and 9 bases lay outside the gene matches. The CDR3 is made up of 15 amino acids. Germline V gene sequence: CDR1 SGHTA, CDR2 FQGNSA. In DNA, the CDR3 is TGTGCCAGCAGCAAAACTCCGGGACAGGGACAGCCCCAGCATTTT. Protein product: CASSKTPGQGQPQHF.

This clone has just a few counts. The V and J genes are TRBV28 and TRBJ1-1; 7 bases are shared with TRBD1. In germline, CDR1 is MDHEN, CDR2 SYDVKM. Unmatched junction bases numbered 9, after V lost 6 bases and J lost 5 bases. This CDR3 has 14 amino acids. The CDR3 region has the DNA TGTGCCAGCAGCAAGGGACAGTTTAGAACTGAAGCTTTCTTT. Protein: CASSKGQFRTEAFF.

The chain has TRBV19 and TRBJ2-1, with 14 bases fitting TRBD2. The V segment lost 10 bases and the J segment 8 bases; nucleotides outside the gene matches: 7. This CDR3 has 14 residues. Germline-derived CDR1 and CDR2 are LNHDA and SQIVND (reference sequence). The CDR3 DNA follows: TGTGCCACCCGACTAGCGGGAGGGACCTATGAGCAGTTCTTC. Translation: CATRLAGGTYEQFF.

The chain recombines TRBV5-6 with TRBJ1-2; D not resolved. V lost 2 bases to trimming and J lost 7 bases, with 9 bases between them. This CDR3 is 12 amino acids long. Germline CDR1 SGHDT, CDR2 YYEEEE. The CDR3 here is CASSFPGLGYTF. The CDR3 coding sequence is TGTGCCAGCAGCTTCCCAGGTCTTGGCTACACCTTC.

This sequence joins TRBV7-2 and TRBJ2-4, with D possibly matching TRBD2 (5 bases). The CDR3 is made up of 16 amino acids. V lost 1 base, J lost 7 bases, and 17 bases lay in between. Germline assignment: CDR1 SGHTA and CDR2 FQGNSA. CDR3 sequence reads: CASSLESGQWRNIQYF. The CDR3 DNA follows: TGTGCCAGCAGCTTAGAATCTGGGCAGTGGAGGAACATTCAGTACTTC.

The chain carries TRBV10-1 and TRBJ2-2; the match to TRBD2 covers 7 bases. Germline V lookup: CDR1 WNHNN, CDR2 SYGVQD (reference sequence). Trimming at V came to 6 bases and at J to 0 bases, leaving 16 bases not matched to a gene. The CDR3 extends over 19 amino acids. The CDR3 nucleotides are TGCGCCAGCAGACGCCGTATGGTGGGAGGGCCGACGAACACCGGGGAGCTGTTTTTT. Residues: CASRRRMVGGPTNTGELFF.

The chain has TRBV18 and TRBJ1-4; tentatively, D is TRBD1 (6 bases). V was pared by 5 bases and J by 5 bases, with 12 bases between. The CDR3 spans 14 residues. The germline gives CDR1 KGHSH, CDR2 LQKENI. CDR3 sequence reads: CASSKQGLNEKLFF. Written as DNA, the CDR3 is TGTGCCAGCTCAAAACAGGGCCTCAATGAAAAACTGTTTTTT.

The chain joins TRBV5-1 to TRBJ2-7; unclear D gene. CDR3 length equals 12 residues. From germline, CDR1 is SGHRS and CDR2 YFSETQ. V lost 1 base, J lost 2 bases, and 4 bases lay in between. The CDR3 sequence: CASSLPAYEQYF. DNA of the CDR3: TGCGCCAGCAGCTTGCCCGCCTACGAGCAGTACTTC.

The chain is built from TRBV5-4 and TRBJ1-1; maybe TRBD1 (6 bases). The length of the CDR3 is 11 residues. V gave up 0 bases and J gave up 11 bases, with 8 bases separating them. Germline-derived CDR1 and CDR2 are SGHNT and YYREEE (reference sequence). The CDR3, as DNA: TGTGCCAGCAGCTTGGCAGGGGTGGCTTTCTTT. This gives the protein CASSLAGVAFF.

This clone was seen more than once but under ten times. The V gene is TRBV5-1, the J gene TRBJ2-5; TRBD1 agrees at 12 bases. The germline gives CDR1 SGHRS, CDR2 YFSETQ. The CDR3 extends over 16 amino acids. V was pared by 4 bases and J by 2 bases, with 6 bases of the junction left unmatched. The CDR3 region has the DNA TGCGCCAGCAGCGGCGGGACAGGGGGCTATCAAGAGACCCAGTACTTC. Its protein is CASSGGTGGYQETQYF.

This chain joins TRBV2 and TRBJ1-2, with D maybe TRBD1 (6 bases). This CDR3 has 13 residues. V was clipped by 4 bases and J by 7 bases, with 13 bases between them. CDR1 and CDR2 from the germline V gene are SNHLY and FYNNEI. The CDR3 reads CASSVGGRGGYTF. The CDR3 bases are TGTGCCAGCAGTGTGGGGGGGCGAGGTGGCTACACCTTC.

This clone was seen a handful of times. The chain employs TRBV11-2 and TRBJ1-1; D ambiguous. CDR3 length equals 12 residues. CDR1 is SGHAT, CDR2 FQNNGV, per germline. V was clipped by 3 bases and J by 3 bases, with 5 bases between them. CDR3: CASSFLDTEAFF. The CDR3 DNA follows: TGTGCCAGCAGCTTTCTTGACACTGAAGCTTTCTTT.

The rearrangement links TRBV27 to TRBJ2-2; no reliable D call. The germline V gene encodes CDR1 MNHEY and CDR2 SMNVEV (reference sequence). The CDR3 totals 14 residues. V was clipped by 6 bases and J by 1 base, with 9 bases between them. The CDR3 protein is CASSTILNTGELFF. Here the CDR3 DNA reads TGTGCCAGCAGCACTATTTTGAACACCGGGGAGCTGTTTTTT.

V usage is TRBV19 and J usage is TRBJ2-6; TRBD1 aligns across 9 bases. This CDR3 comprises 16 residues. Germline CDR1 reads LNHDA; CDR2 reads SQIVND (reference sequence). V shed 7 bases and J 4 bases; nucleotides not matched to a gene: 8. This CDR3 is CASTYLQGAGANVLTF. CDR3 bases: TGTGCCAGTACCTATTTACAGGGGGCCGGGGCCAACGTCCTGACTTTC.

The chain joins TRBV6-6 to TRBJ1-5; no clear D. Trimming took off 0 bases at V and 3 bases at J, with 9 bases between the two ends. CDR3 length: 15 amino acids. Germline V CDR1 and CDR2: MNHNY, SVGAGI (reference sequence). DNA for the CDR3: TGTGCCAGCAGTTACTCGTTCACAGTCAATCAGCCCCAGCATTTT. It translates to CASSYSFTVNQPQHF.

The chain employs TRBV6-6 and TRBJ2-7; the D gene is possibly TRBD2 (6 bases). The CDR3 runs 12 residues. Germline V gene data show CDR1 as MNHNY and CDR2 as SVGAGI (reference sequence). V dropped 6 bases and J dropped 8 bases, with 14 bases sitting between them. The CDR3 sequence: CASSTPAGKQYF. CDR3 bases: TGTGCCAGCAGCACGCCTGCGGGGAAGCAGTACTTC.

The chain combines TRBV7-2 with TRBJ2-7, with 9 bases fitting TRBD2. CDR1 and CDR2 (germline): SGHTA, FQGNSA. The V and J ends lost 5 bases and 6 bases, in that order; junction bases with no gene match: 8. This CDR3 comprises 14 residues. CDR3 in DNA: TGTGCCAGCAGCATGCGGGAGGGCCGCCGCGAGCAGTACTTC. It specifies CASSMREGRREQYF.